The clone carrying this T cell receptor (beta chain) showed up just a few times. This sample is part of a study of cytomegalovirus exposure and HLA in healthy donors. Per germline, CDR1 SGHRS and CDR2 YFSETQ. V was clipped by 5 bases and J by 4 bases, with 12 bases between them. The CDR3 has 13 amino acids. This PCR relied on a set of 60 Vbeta primers and 13 Jbeta primers. Clones were read by immunoSEQ multiplex PCR, and TCRdb kept only the in-frame ones, dropping some. The sample gives around 130,000 clones, less than 85% of which show up once; 2% to 3% is in the top ten. Sequencing used PBMCs. This receptor was taken from a man aged 25 to 45 in good health and CMV-seronegative. This sequence joins TRBV5-1 and TRBJ1-1; D perhaps matches TRBD1 (5 bases). The CDR3 loop is CASSLGLATEAFF. As DNA, the CDR3 is TGCGCCAGCAGTCTGGGGCTTGCCACTGAAGCTTTCTTT. The entire variable domain, with the rest obtained from reference TRBV5-1 and TRBJ1-1, is as follows: KAGVTQTPRYLIKTRGQQVTLSCSPISGHRSVSWYQQTPGQGLQFLFEYFSETQRNKGNFPGRFSGRQFSNSRSEMNVSTLELGDSALYLCASSLGLATEAFFGQGTRLTVV.